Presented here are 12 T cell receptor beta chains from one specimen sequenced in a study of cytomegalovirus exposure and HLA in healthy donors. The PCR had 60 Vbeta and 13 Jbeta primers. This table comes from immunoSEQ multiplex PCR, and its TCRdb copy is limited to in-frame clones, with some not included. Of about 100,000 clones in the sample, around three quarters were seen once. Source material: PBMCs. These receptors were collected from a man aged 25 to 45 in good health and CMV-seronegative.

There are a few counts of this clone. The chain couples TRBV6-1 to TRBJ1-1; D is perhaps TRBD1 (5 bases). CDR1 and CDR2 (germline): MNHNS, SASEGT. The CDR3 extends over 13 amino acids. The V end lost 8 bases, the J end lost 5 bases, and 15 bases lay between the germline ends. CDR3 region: CASPRGEETEAFF. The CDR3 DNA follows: TGTGCCAGCCCCCGGGGGGAAGAGACTGAAGCTTTCTTT.

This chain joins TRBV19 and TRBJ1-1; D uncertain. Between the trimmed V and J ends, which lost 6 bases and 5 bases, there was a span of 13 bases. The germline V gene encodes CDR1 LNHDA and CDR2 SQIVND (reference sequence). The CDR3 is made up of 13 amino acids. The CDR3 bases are TGTGCCAGTAGCCCAGGTAGTTATACTGAAGCTTTCTTT. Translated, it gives CASSPGSYTEAFF.

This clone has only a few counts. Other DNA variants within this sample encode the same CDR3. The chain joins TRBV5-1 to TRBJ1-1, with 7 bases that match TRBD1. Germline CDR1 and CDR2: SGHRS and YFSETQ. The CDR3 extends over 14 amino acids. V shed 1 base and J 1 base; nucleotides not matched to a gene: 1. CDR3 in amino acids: CASSLTGANTEAFF. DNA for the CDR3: TGCGCCAGCAGCTTGACAGGGGCGAACACTGAAGCTTTCTTT.

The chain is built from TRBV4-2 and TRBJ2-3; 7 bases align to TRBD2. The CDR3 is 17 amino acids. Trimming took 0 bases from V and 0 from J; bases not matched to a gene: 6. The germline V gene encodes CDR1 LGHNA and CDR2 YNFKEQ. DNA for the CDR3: TGTGCCAGCAGCCAAGAGGCTAGCGGACCTAGCACAGATACGCAGTATTTT. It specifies CASSQEASGPSTDTQYF.

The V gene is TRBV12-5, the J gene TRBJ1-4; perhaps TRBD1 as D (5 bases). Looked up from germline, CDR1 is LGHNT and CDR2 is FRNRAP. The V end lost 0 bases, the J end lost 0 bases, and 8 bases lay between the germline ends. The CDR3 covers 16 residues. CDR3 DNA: TGTGCTAGTGGTTTGGTGGAAGGGGCAACTAATGAAAAACTGTTTTTT. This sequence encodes CASGLVEGATNEKLFF. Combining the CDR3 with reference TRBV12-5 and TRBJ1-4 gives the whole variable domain DARVTQTPRHKVTEMGQEVTMRCQPILGHNTVFWYRQTMMQGLELLAYFRNRAPLDDSGMPKDRFSAEMPDATLATLKIQPSEPRDSAVYFCASGLVEGATNEKLFFGSGTQLSVL.

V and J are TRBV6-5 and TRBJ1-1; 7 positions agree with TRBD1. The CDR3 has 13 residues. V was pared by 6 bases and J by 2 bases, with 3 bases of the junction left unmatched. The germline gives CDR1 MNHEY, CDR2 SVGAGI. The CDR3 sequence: CASRGQTNTEAFF. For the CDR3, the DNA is TGTGCCAGCAGGGGACAGACAAACACTGAAGCTTTCTTT.

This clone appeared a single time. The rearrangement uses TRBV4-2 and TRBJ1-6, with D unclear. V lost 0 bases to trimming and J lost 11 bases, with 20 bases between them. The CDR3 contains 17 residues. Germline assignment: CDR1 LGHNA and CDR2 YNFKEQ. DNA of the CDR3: TGTGCCAGCAGCCAAGATCGTAAAGGACTCCCTGGGACACCCCTCCACTTT. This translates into CASSQDRKGLPGTPLHF.

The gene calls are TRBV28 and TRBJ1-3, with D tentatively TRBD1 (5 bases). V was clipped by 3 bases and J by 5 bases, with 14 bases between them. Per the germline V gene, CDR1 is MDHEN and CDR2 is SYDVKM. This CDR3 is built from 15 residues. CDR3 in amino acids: CASSLGQGGRNTIYF. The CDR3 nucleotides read TGTGCCAGCAGTTTGGGGCAGGGAGGAAGAAACACCATATATTTT. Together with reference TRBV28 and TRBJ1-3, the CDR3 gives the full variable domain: DVKVTQSSRYLVKRTGEKVFLECVQDMDHENMFWYRQDPGLGLRLIYFSYDVKMKEKGDIPEGYSVSREKKERFSLILESASTNQTSMYLCASSLGQGGRNTIYFGEGSWLTVV.

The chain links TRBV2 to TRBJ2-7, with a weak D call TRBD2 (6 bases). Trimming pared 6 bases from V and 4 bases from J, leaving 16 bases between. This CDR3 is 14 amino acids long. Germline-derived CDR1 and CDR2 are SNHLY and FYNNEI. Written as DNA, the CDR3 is TGTGCCAGCAGACCCGGGACTTTACCTTACGAGCAGTACTTC. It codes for CASRPGTLPYEQYF.

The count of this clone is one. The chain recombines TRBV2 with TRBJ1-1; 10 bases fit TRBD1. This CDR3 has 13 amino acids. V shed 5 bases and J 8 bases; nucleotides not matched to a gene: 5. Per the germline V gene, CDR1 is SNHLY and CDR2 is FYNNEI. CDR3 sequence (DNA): TGTGCCAGCAGTACGGACAGGGGGTCCGAAGCTTTCTTT. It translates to CASSTDRGSEAFF. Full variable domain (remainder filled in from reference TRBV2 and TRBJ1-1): EPEVTQTPSHQVTQMGQEVILRCVPISNHLYFYWYRQILGQKVEFLVSFYNNEISEKSEIFDDQFSVERPDGSNFTLKIRSTKLEDSAMYFCASSTDRGSEAFFGQGTRLTVV.

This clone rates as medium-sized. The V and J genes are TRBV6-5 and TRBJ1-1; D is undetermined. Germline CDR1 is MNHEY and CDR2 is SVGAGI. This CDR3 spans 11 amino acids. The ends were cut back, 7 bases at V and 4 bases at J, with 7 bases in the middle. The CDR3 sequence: CASMEGTEAFF. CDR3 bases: TGTGCCAGCATGGAGGGCACTGAAGCTTTCTTT.

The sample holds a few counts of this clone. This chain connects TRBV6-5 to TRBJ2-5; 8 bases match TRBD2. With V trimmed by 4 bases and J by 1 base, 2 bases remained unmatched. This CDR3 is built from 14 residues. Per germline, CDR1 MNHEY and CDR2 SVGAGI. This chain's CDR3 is CASSLAGPQETQYF. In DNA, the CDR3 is TGTGCCAGCAGTTTAGCGGGGCCCCAAGAGACCCAGTACTTC.